This is a list of T cell receptor beta chains from one sample in a study of regulatory T cells in long-lasting Graves disease. One entry per CDR3 protein results from TCRdb running MiXCR on the multiplex PCR reads. The table has 450,000 to 500,000 distinct CDR3 sequences, about 16% seen once; the top ten hold 10% to 15%. The same sample was also studied in work on T cells in Graves' hyperthyroidism and ophthalmopathy.

This specimen was peripheral blood mononuclear cells (PBMCs), taken at new diagnosis, from a patient treated with antithyroid drugs. Source of these receptors: a man aged 40-49 years with Graves disease. Both conserved end residues are part of each CDR3. A D gene is named only where the DNA matches it firmly. Clone sizes are given selectively: once, few, many, or a class where the clone is expanded.

j_gene: TRBJ2-5
v_gene: TRBV3-1
d_gene: NA
abundance: NA
CDR3aa: CASSQDLRQETQYF
CDR3nt: TGTGCCAGCAGCCAAGATTTGCGGCAAGAGACCCAGTACTTC

j_gene: TRBJ2-2
v_gene: TRBV2
d_gene: TRBD1
abundance: NA
CDR3aa: CASSDPTGIYTGELFF
CDR3nt: TGTGCCAGCAGTGACCCGACAGGGATATACACCGGGGAGCTGTTTTTT

j_gene: TRBJ2-7
v_gene: TRBV6-1
d_gene: TRBD2
abundance: NA
CDR3aa: CASSEAIRGGSHEQYF
CDR3nt: TGTGCCAGCAGTGAAGCCATTCGCGGCGGGAGCCACGAGCAGTACTTC

j_gene: TRBJ2-1
v_gene: TRBV2
d_gene: NA
abundance: many
CDR3aa: CASSEASERRSYNEQFF
CDR3nt: TGTGCCAGCAGTGAAGCGTCCGAGCGGCGCTCCTACAATGAGCAGTTCTTC

j_gene: TRBJ2-7
v_gene: TRBV20-1
d_gene: TRBD2
abundance: many
CDR3aa: CSANKAGPSYEQYF
CDR3nt: TGCAGTGCAAACAAAGCGGGGCCCTCCTACGAGCAGTACTTC

j_gene: TRBJ2-7
v_gene: TRBV5-1
d_gene: NA
abundance: many
CDR3aa: CASSYGLASSYEQYF
CDR3nt: TGCGCCAGCAGCTACGGACTTGCGAGTTCCTACGAGCAGTACTTC

j_gene: TRBJ1-1
v_gene: TRBV5-1
d_gene: NA
abundance: many
CDR3aa: CASSLGRRADTEAFF
CDR3nt: TGCGCCAGCAGCTTGGGTCGCAGGGCGGATACTGAAGCTTTCTTT

j_gene: TRBJ2-5
v_gene: TRBV28
d_gene: NA
abundance: NA
CDR3aa: CASQSPGTQYF
CDR3nt: TGTGCCAGCCAATCGCCGGGGACCCAGTACTTC

j_gene: TRBJ2-1
v_gene: TRBV28
d_gene: NA
abundance: many
CDR3aa: CASNLGGFAYNEQFF
CDR3nt: TGTGCCAGTAACCTAGGAGGGTTTGCCTACAATGAGCAGTTCTTC

j_gene: TRBJ1-1
v_gene: TRBV6-1
d_gene: NA
abundance: NA
CDR3aa: CASRLLSTEAFF
CDR3nt: TGTGCCAGCAGACTCCTGTCCACTGAAGCTTTCTTT

j_gene: TRBJ1-4
v_gene: TRBV5-5
d_gene: NA
abundance: few
CDR3aa: CASSLAWGSNEKLFF
CDR3nt: TGTGCCAGCAGCTTGGCTTGGGGTTCTAATGAAAAACTGTTTTTT

j_gene: TRBJ1-2
v_gene: TRBV10-2
d_gene: NA
abundance: NA
CDR3aa: CASSEILGGYTF
CDR3nt: TGCGCCAGCAGTGAGATCCTCGGCGGCTACACCTTC

j_gene: TRBJ1-3
v_gene: TRBV5-1
d_gene: TRBD1
abundance: many
CDR3aa: CASSYTGGSGNTIYF
CDR3nt: TGCGCCAGCAGCTACACAGGGGGCTCTGGAAACACCATATATTTT

j_gene: TRBJ2-1
v_gene: TRBV28
d_gene: NA
abundance: few
CDR3aa: CASSLWGWGGNEQFF
CDR3nt: TGTGCCAGCAGTTTATGGGGATGGGGTGGGAATGAGCAGTTCTTC

j_gene: TRBJ2-1
v_gene: TRBV6-2/TRBV6-3
d_gene: NA
abundance: many
CDR3aa: CASSYLHSANEQFF
CDR3nt: TGTGCCAGCAGTTACTTACACAGCGCCAATGAGCAGTTCTTC

j_gene: TRBJ2-7
v_gene: TRBV7-9
d_gene: NA
abundance: many
CDR3aa: CASSSPTVGEQYF
CDR3nt: TGTGCCAGCAGCTCGCCTACAGTCGGCGAGCAGTACTTC

j_gene: TRBJ2-7
v_gene: TRBV6-1
d_gene: NA
abundance: NA
CDR3aa: CASSLALITGEEYF
CDR3nt: TGTGCCAGCAGTCTGGCTCTTATAACAGGGGAGGAGTACTTC

j_gene: TRBJ1-4
v_gene: TRBV2
d_gene: TRBD1
abundance: many
CDR3aa: CASSPNPGQGKKLFF
CDR3nt: TGTGCCAGCAGCCCTAACCCGGGACAGGGCAAAAAACTGTTTTTT

j_gene: TRBJ1-1
v_gene: TRBV20-1
d_gene: NA
abundance: many
CDR3aa: CSTGGGGVTEAFF
CDR3nt: TGCAGTACCGGGGGAGGGGGAGTCACTGAAGCTTTCTTT

j_gene: TRBJ2-3
v_gene: TRBV20-1
d_gene: NA
abundance: many
CDR3aa: CSASGRTGSTDTQYF
CDR3nt: TGCAGTGCTAGTGGACGGACGGGCAGCACAGATACGCAGTATTTT

j_gene: TRBJ2-7
v_gene: TRBV27
d_gene: TRBD2
abundance: NA
CDR3aa: CASSPLAGDLDEQYF
CDR3nt: TGTGCCAGCAGTCCACTAGCGGGAGATCTGGACGAGCAGTACTTC

j_gene: TRBJ2-2
v_gene: TRBV9
d_gene: NA
abundance: few
CDR3aa: CASSTDYTGELFF
CDR3nt: TGTGCCAGCAGCACCGACTACACCGGGGAGCTGTTTTTT

j_gene: TRBJ1-5
v_gene: TRBV2
d_gene: TRBD1
abundance: many
CDR3aa: CASSRSGTGYVREPQHF
CDR3nt: TGTGCCAGCAGTCGCTCCGGGACAGGGTATGTCCGGGAGCCCCAGCATTTT

j_gene: TRBJ2-3
v_gene: TRBV5-1
d_gene: NA
abundance: many
CDR3aa: CASSLEGRLRDTQYF
CDR3nt: TGCGCCAGCAGCTTGGAGGGACGCCTGAGGGATACGCAGTATTTT

j_gene: TRBJ2-2
v_gene: TRBV2
d_gene: NA
abundance: few
CDR3aa: CASSGNRGPGELFF
CDR3nt: TGTGCCAGCAGTGGTAACCGAGGGCCCGGGGAGCTGTTTTTT

j_gene: TRBJ2-7
v_gene: TRBV28
d_gene: TRBD1
abundance: many
CDR3aa: CASSSLGQGDDEQYF
CDR3nt: TGTGCCAGCAGCTCCCTCGGACAGGGGGACGACGAGCAGTACTTC

j_gene: TRBJ1-1
v_gene: TRBV2
d_gene: NA
abundance: NA
CDR3aa: CASSEAGGMNTEAFF
CDR3nt: TGTGCCAGCAGTGAAGCGGGAGGAATGAACACTGAAGCTTTCTTT

j_gene: TRBJ2-1
v_gene: TRBV28
d_gene: TRBD2
abundance: many
CDR3aa: CASRSWAGGPGEQFF
CDR3nt: TGTGCCAGCAGGTCGTGGGCGGGAGGGCCAGGTGAGCAGTTCTTC

j_gene: TRBJ1-2
v_gene: TRBV5-1
d_gene: TRBD1
abundance: few
CDR3aa: CASYGTANYGYTF
CDR3nt: TGCGCCAGTTACGGGACAGCTAACTATGGCTACACCTTC

j_gene: TRBJ2-1
v_gene: TRBV7-8
d_gene: NA
abundance: many
CDR3aa: CASSLLPSVSYNEQFF
CDR3nt: TGTGCCAGCAGCTTACTTCCTAGCGTCTCCTACAATGAGCAGTTCTTC

j_gene: TRBJ1-1
v_gene: TRBV28
d_gene: NA
abundance: many
CDR3aa: CASSLRGRTEAFF
CDR3nt: TGTGCCAGCAGTTTACGGGGGCGGACTGAAGCTTTCTTT

j_gene: TRBJ1-4
v_gene: TRBV7-9
d_gene: NA
abundance: NA
CDR3aa: CASSLVPREDEKLFF
CDR3nt: TGTGCCAGCAGCTTAGTTCCCAGGGAGGATGAAAAACTGTTTTTT

j_gene: TRBJ2-7
v_gene: TRBV20-1
d_gene: NA
abundance: many
CDR3aa: CSASDVGYEQYF
CDR3nt: TGCAGTGCTAGCGATGTGGGCTACGAGCAGTACTTC

j_gene: TRBJ1-5
v_gene: TRBV20-1
d_gene: NA
abundance: many
CDR3aa: CSTYGGDNQPQHF
CDR3nt: TGCAGTACCTACGGAGGAGACAATCAGCCCCAGCATTTT

j_gene: TRBJ2-3
v_gene: TRBV5-1
d_gene: TRBD2
abundance: many
CDR3aa: CASRSTLAGITDTQYF
CDR3nt: TGCGCCAGCAGATCTACACTAGCGGGGATCACAGATACGCAGTATTTT

j_gene: TRBJ2-3
v_gene: TRBV10-3
d_gene: NA
abundance: NA
CDR3aa: CAISSRGLGADTQYF
CDR3nt: TGTGCCATCAGTTCCCGGGGGCTCGGTGCAGATACGCAGTATTTT

j_gene: TRBJ2-3
v_gene: TRBV5-1
d_gene: TRBD2
abundance: few
CDR3aa: CASTDTGLAGADTQYF
CDR3nt: TGCGCCAGCACCGATACGGGACTAGCGGGAGCAGATACGCAGTATTTT

j_gene: TRBJ1-4
v_gene: TRBV7-8
d_gene: NA
abundance: many
CDR3aa: CASSILGRSEKLFF
CDR3nt: TGTGCCAGCAGTATATTGGGGCGGAGTGAAAAACTGTTTTTT

j_gene: TRBJ2-7
v_gene: TRBV6-1
d_gene: NA
abundance: NA
CDR3aa: CASSAWGTSYEQYF
CDR3nt: TGTGCCAGCAGCGCTTGGGGCACCTCCTACGAGCAGTACTTC

j_gene: TRBJ2-7
v_gene: TRBV20-1
d_gene: TRBD1
abundance: few
CDR3aa: CSAGQGGYYEQYF
CDR3nt: TGCAGTGCAGGACAGGGGGGATACTACGAGCAGTACTTC

j_gene: TRBJ2-7
v_gene: TRBV11-3
d_gene: TRBD2
abundance: many
CDR3aa: CASSQDWTSGIYEQYF
CDR3nt: TGTGCCAGCAGCCAAGATTGGACTAGCGGGATCTACGAGCAGTACTTC

j_gene: TRBJ1-1
v_gene: TRBV18
d_gene: TRBD1
abundance: many
CDR3aa: CASSLRTGDLVNTEAFF
CDR3nt: TGTGCCAGCTCATTACGGACAGGGGATTTAGTGAACACTGAAGCTTTCTTT

j_gene: TRBJ2-7
v_gene: TRBV30
d_gene: NA
abundance: NA
CDR3aa: CAWSVDSAYEQYF
CDR3nt: TGTGCCTGGAGTGTGGACAGCGCCTACGAGCAGTACTTC

j_gene: TRBJ2-1
v_gene: TRBV20-1
d_gene: TRBD2
abundance: many
CDR3aa: CSALGTSERSSYNEQFF
CDR3nt: TGCAGTGCTCTCGGGACTAGCGAGCGGAGCTCCTACAATGAGCAGTTCTTC

j_gene: TRBJ2-3
v_gene: TRBV24-1
d_gene: NA
abundance: NA
CDR3aa: CATSDLQGEDTQYF
CDR3nt: TGTGCCACCAGTGATTTACAGGGAGAAGATACGCAGTATTTT

j_gene: TRBJ1-2
v_gene: TRBV28
d_gene: NA
abundance: NA
CDR3aa: CASVTGGDLNYGYTF
CDR3nt: TGTGCATCTGTAACCGGGGGCGACTTAAACTATGGCTACACCTTC

j_gene: TRBJ1-2
v_gene: TRBV6-1
d_gene: TRBD1
abundance: NA
CDR3aa: CASSDGQGIANYGYTF
CDR3nt: TGTGCCAGCAGTGATGGACAGGGCATAGCTAACTATGGCTACACCTTC

j_gene: TRBJ1-2
v_gene: TRBV19
d_gene: NA
abundance: few
CDR3aa: CASSIGPGYGYTF
CDR3nt: TGTGCCAGTAGTATAGGGCCGGGCTATGGCTACACCTTC

j_gene: TRBJ2-7
v_gene: TRBV15
d_gene: TRBD1
abundance: many
CDR3aa: CATSRGLGQGTAYEQYF
CDR3nt: TGTGCCACCAGCAGAGGCTTGGGACAGGGGACCGCCTACGAGCAGTACTTC

j_gene: TRBJ2-1
v_gene: TRBV11-2
d_gene: TRBD2
abundance: NA
CDR3aa: CASSSLSGRGDEQFF
CDR3nt: TGTGCCAGCAGCTCACTTAGCGGGAGAGGGGATGAGCAGTTCTTC

j_gene: TRBJ2-5
v_gene: TRBV19
d_gene: NA
abundance: NA
CDR3aa: CASSIVLGAETQYF
CDR3nt: TGTGCCAGTAGTATAGTTTTAGGAGCGGAGACCCAGTACTTC

j_gene: TRBJ2-1
v_gene: TRBV20-1
d_gene: TRBD2
abundance: many
CDR3aa: CSARGTSGREYNEQFF
CDR3nt: TGCAGTGCTAGAGGGACTAGCGGGAGGGAGTACAATGAGCAGTTCTTC

j_gene: TRBJ2-4
v_gene: TRBV20-1
d_gene: TRBD1
abundance: NA
CDR3aa: CSARTTGGRAKNIQYF
CDR3nt: TGCAGTGCTAGAACTACAGGGGGCCGGGCCAAAAACATTCAGTACTTC

j_gene: TRBJ2-5
v_gene: TRBV3-1
d_gene: NA
abundance: few
CDR3aa: CASSQGRRGGHF
CDR3nt: TGTGCCAGCAGCCAAGGGAGAAGAGGGGGACACTTC

j_gene: TRBJ2-7
v_gene: TRBV7-2
d_gene: NA
abundance: many
CDR3aa: CASSLGAGFYEQYF
CDR3nt: TGTGCCAGCAGCTTAGGTGCAGGTTTCTACGAGCAGTACTTC

j_gene: TRBJ2-7
v_gene: TRBV2
d_gene: NA
abundance: many
CDR3aa: CASSPGTERYEQYF
CDR3nt: TGTGCCAGCAGCCCCGGGACTGAGCGCTACGAGCAGTACTTC

j_gene: TRBJ2-3
v_gene: TRBV24-1
d_gene: TRBD1
abundance: many
CDR3aa: CATSFRGQTDTQYF
CDR3nt: TGTGCCACCAGTTTCAGGGGGCAAACAGATACGCAGTATTTT